This entry is about one T cell receptor (beta chain). These data come from a study of OX40 agonist ivuxolimab in advanced cancers. The wider study: Intravenous ivuxolimab was administered to patients every 2 weeks at 0.01 to 10 mg/kg.

Repertoires were generated with immunoSEQ multiplex PCR, while TCRdb's copy carries only in-frame clones and drops some. The sample includes tens of thousands of clones, just under 85% of them seen just once. Trimming cost V 3 bases and J 2 bases, with 8 bases left between them. This CDR3 spans 13 amino acids. CDR1 is SGHNT, CDR2 YENEEA, per germline. The chain employs TRBV11-3 and TRBJ2-7; TRBD1 might be the D (6 bases). The sequence derives from an adult with an advanced solid tumor such as melanoma, head and neck, liver or kidney cancer. Specimen: CD4+ or CD8+ T cells sorted from blood, collected in a trial of the OX40 agonist ivuxolimab. The CDR3 is CASSFDRPYEQYF. The CDR3 region has the DNA TGTGCCAGCAGCTTCGACAGGCCCTACGAGCAGTACTTC.